A single sample is the source of the 23 T cell receptor beta chains below, sequenced in a study of sequential checkpoint blockade in melanoma. Treatment: randomized to nivolumab then ipilimumab (arm A) or the reverse (arm B). Generated by immunoSEQ multiplex PCR, the TCRdb table keeps only in-frame clones and is missing some. The top ten clones hold 5% to 6% of a sample with thousands of clones, approximately 30% of them seen once. Sequences were derived from tumor tissue (inferred from file names), sampled from a patient given nivolumab and ipilimumab in sequence. These receptors all stem from a human donor with melanoma.

J is TRBJ2-7 and V is TRBV6-8; 8 bases match TRBD2. Germline V CDR1 and CDR2: MNHGY, SAAAGT. The J segment lost 4 bases and the V segment lost 7 bases, leaving 15 bases of the junction unmatched. The CDR3 loop spans 16 amino acids. This CDR3 reads CASIDAISGSTYEQYF. The DNA for the CDR3 is TGTGCCAGCATTGACGCAATCAGCGGGAGTACTTACGAGCAGTACTTC.

This clone qualifies as medium-sized. This sequence joins TRBV6-8 and TRBJ1-1; no clear D. Trimming pared 0 bases from V and 5 bases from J, leaving 16 bases between. The CDR3 is made up of 16 amino acids. The germline CDR1 and CDR2 sequences are MNHGY and SAAAGT. The CDR3 loop reads CASSYSPHGGVTEAFF. CDR3 DNA: TGTGCCAGCAGTTACTCCCCTCACGGCGGGGTTACTGAAGCTTTCTTT.

This clone was detected a few times. The CDR3 region is CASSLHRVGGYTF. In nucleotides, the CDR3 is TGTGCCAGCAGCCTCCACAGGGTTGGGGGCTACACCTTC. V usage is TRBV9 and J usage is TRBJ1-2; TRBD1 might be the D (6 bases). This CDR3 spans 13 amino acids. V gave up 4 bases and J gave up 8 bases, with 15 bases separating them. The germline CDR1 and CDR2 sequences are SGDLS and YYNGEE.

In its sample, this clone was seen once. The chain uses TRBV18 and TRBJ1-2; no reliable D call. V was cut by 1 base and J by 4 bases, with 7 bases left in between. The CDR3 is made up of 13 amino acids. Germline V CDR1 and CDR2: KGHSH, LQKENI. CDR3 region: CASSPRQAYGYTF. The CDR3 nucleotides are TGTGCCAGCTCACCACGCCAGGCCTATGGCTACACCTTC.

The table lists this clone with many counts. The rearrangement uses TRBV7-2 and TRBJ1-1; D gene unclear. V lost 5 bases and J lost 3, with 10 bases in between. From germline, CDR1 is SGHTA and CDR2 FQGNSA. This CDR3 is 13 amino acids long. This CDR3 is CASSEVDDTEAFF. The CDR3 coding sequence is TGTGCCAGCAGCGAAGTAGATGACACTGAAGCTTTCTTT.

This clone was counted once. The CDR3 protein is CASSLRLAGTNNEQFF. CDR3 sequence (DNA): TGCGCCAGCAGCTTGAGGCTAGCGGGAACCAACAATGAGCAGTTCTTC. The chain couples TRBV5-1 to TRBJ2-1; 9 nucleotides match TRBD2. V lost 1 base to trimming and J lost 5 bases; unmatched junction nucleotides: 7. Germline-derived CDR1 and CDR2 are SGHRS and YFSETQ. The CDR3 covers 16 residues.

Of note for this clone: An end of the junction does not agree with germline; a read error may underlie this. This chain's CDR3 is CASSSLGQGNEQFF. CDR3 coding DNA: TGTGCTAGCAGCTCACTGGGACAGGGCAATGAGCAGTTCTTC. This chain links TRBV11-3 with TRBJ2-1; 9 bases fit TRBD1. Germline assignment: CDR1 SGHNT and CDR2 YENEEA. This CDR3 contains 14 residues.

In this sample, this clone turned up a few times. This chain connects TRBV6-8 to TRBJ2-7, with 9 bases fitting TRBD1. This CDR3 spans 15 amino acids. Germline CDR1 is MNHGY and CDR2 is SAAAGT. The V gene end was trimmed by 4 bases and the J gene end by 2 bases; junction bases not matched to a gene: 6. The CDR3 coding sequence is TGTGCCAGCAGTTCCACGACAGGGGGTGCCTACGAGCAGTACTTC. This encodes CASSSTTGGAYEQYF.

The chain uses TRBV11-3 and TRBJ2-7, with 7 bases matching TRBD1. The junction had 7 bases not matched to a gene; V was cut back by 5 bases and J by 0 bases. The CDR3 totals 15 residues. Germline V CDR1 and CDR2: SGHNT, YENEEA. The CDR3 loop is CASSPRQGSSYEQYF. The CDR3 DNA sequence: TGTGCCAGCAGCCCCAGACAGGGAAGCTCCTACGAGCAGTACTTC. The whole variable domain, filled in from reference TRBV11-3 and TRBJ2-7, reads EAGVVQSPRYKIIEKKQPVAFWCNPISGHNTLYWYLQNLGQGPELLIRYENEEAVDDSQLPKDRFSAERLKGVDSTLKIQPAELGDSAVYLCASSPRQGSSYEQYFGPGTRLTVT.

This clone was detected ten times or more. This rearrangement joins TRBV11-3 to TRBJ1-5, with no clear D. This CDR3 has 14 residues. Germline V gene sequence: CDR1 SGHNT, CDR2 YENEEA. V was cut by 2 bases and J by 0 bases, with 5 bases left in between. CDR3 sequence reads: CASSLILSNQPQHF. The CDR3 nucleotides are TGTGCCAGCAGCTTAATTCTTAGCAATCAGCCCCAGCATTTT. The variable domain in full, with the rest retrieved from reference TRBV11-3 and TRBJ1-5, is EAGVVQSPRYKIIEKKQPVAFWCNPISGHNTLYWYLQNLGQGPELLIRYENEEAVDDSQLPKDRFSAERLKGVDSTLKIQPAELGDSAVYLCASSLILSNQPQHFGDGTRLSIL.

The CDR3 DNA reads TGTGCCAGCATGGACAGGGGCACAGATACGCAGTATTTT. As protein: CASMDRGTDTQYF. The chain carries TRBV18 and TRBJ2-3; 8 nucleotides agree with TRBD1. J was trimmed by 1 base and V by 8 bases; bases with no gene match: 2. The CDR3 has 13 residues. Looked up from germline, CDR1 is KGHSH and CDR2 is LQKENI.

This clone was picked up one time. The chain recombines TRBV29-1 with TRBJ2-5; the D gene is possibly TRBD2 (6 bases). Germline V gene lookup returns CDR1 SQVTM and CDR2 ANQGSEA. The CDR3 loop spans 12 amino acids. With 7 bases removed from V and 5 bases from J, the gap between germline ends came to 14 bases. The CDR3 region is CSAETAGETQYF. CDR3 in DNA: TGCAGCGCCGAGACCGCGGGGGAGACCCAGTACTTC.

The chain recombines TRBV30 with TRBJ2-3; possibly TRBD2 for D (5 bases). Germline loops: CDR1 GTSNPN, CDR2 SVGIG (reference sequence). This CDR3 has 15 residues. Trimming pared 2 bases from V and 2 bases from J, leaving 14 bases between. The CDR3 loop reads CAWSFMGVSTDTQYF. CDR3 bases: TGTGCCTGGAGTTTTATGGGAGTCTCCACAGATACGCAGTATTTT.

In nucleotides, the CDR3 is TGTGCCAGCAGTTCCCGGGACTCACCACCCAATGAGCAGTTCTTC. Protein: CASSSRDSPPNEQFF. The chain has TRBV6-8 and TRBJ2-1, with D possibly matching TRBD2 (6 bases). V lost 4 bases and J 6 bases, leaving 16 bases between the germline ends. This CDR3 comprises 15 residues. Germline values: CDR1 MNHGY, CDR2 SAAAGT.

V is TRBV6-8 and J is TRBJ2-5; D is undetermined. Germline V gene sequence: CDR1 MNHGY, CDR2 SAAAGT. The CDR3 has 12 residues. Trimming removed 10 bases at V and 4 bases at J, with 13 bases between. CDR3 nucleotides: TGTGCCATCAGCCTTTGGGGAGAGACCCAGTACTTC. Translated, it gives CAISLWGETQYF.

The chain recombines TRBV11-3 with TRBJ2-5; D is perhaps TRBD2 (6 bases). The CDR3 extends over 15 amino acids. The V gene lost 2 bases and the J gene lost 2 bases, with 12 bases spanning the gap. In germline, CDR1 is SGHNT, CDR2 YENEEA. The CDR3 loop reads CASSLPTSSQETQYF. CDR3 coding DNA: TGTGCCAGCAGCTTACCTACTAGCTCACAAGAGACCCAGTACTTC.

This clone was seen ten or more times. V usage is TRBV6-8 and J usage is TRBJ2-1; TRBD2 agrees at 9 bases. The CDR3 is 15 amino acids. Germline V gene lookup returns CDR1 MNHGY and CDR2 SAAAGT. V was clipped by 2 bases and J by 7 bases; unmatched bases: 6. The CDR3 region is CASSYGGRAGNEQFF. The CDR3 DNA reads TGTGCCAGCAGTTACGGCGGGAGGGCCGGGAATGAGCAGTTCTTC.

The J gene is TRBJ1-3, the V gene TRBV11-3, with 7 bases matching TRBD1. The CDR3 length is 16 residues. Germline CDR1 reads SGHNT; CDR2 reads YENEEA. V lost 3 bases to trimming and J lost 0 bases; unmatched junction nucleotides: 5. CDR3 nucleotides: TGTGCCAGCAGCTTGTCCTACAGGGGCTCTGGAAACACCATATATTTT. It yields the protein CASSLSYRGSGNTIYF.

V and J are TRBV5-1 and TRBJ1-1, with a possible D match to TRBD1 (5 bases). The germline V gene has CDR1 SGHRS and CDR2 YFSETQ. Trimming pared 0 bases from V and 1 base from J, leaving 13 bases between. This CDR3 is built from 16 residues. CDR3 sequence: CASSLEGPSENTEAFF. The CDR3 DNA is TGCGCCAGCAGCTTGGAGGGGCCGTCAGAGAACACTGAAGCTTTCTTT.

This clone was recorded a few times. Read coverage stops 1 residue before the CDR3 terminus; the germline J gene supplies the remainder. The V gene is TRBV10-3, the J gene TRBJ2-1; D may be TRBD1 or TRBD2 (5 bases each). Trimming shortened V by 2 bases and J by 8 bases, and 7 bases separated the two germline ends. CDR3 size: 12 residues. Germline values: CDR1 ENHRY, CDR2 SYGVKD. The CDR3 sequence is CAISERGDEQFF. The sequenced CDR3 bases are TGTGCCATCAGTGAGCGAGGGGATGAGCAGTTC.

This clone was picked up a small number of times. The V and J genes are TRBV6-8 and TRBJ1-3; perhaps TRBD1 as D (5 bases). Trimming stripped 10 bases from V and 0 bases from J, with 13 bases between. The germline V gene has CDR1 MNHGY and CDR2 SAAAGT. The CDR3 extends over 14 amino acids. This CDR3 is CAIQGVRSGNTIYF. The CDR3 coding sequence is TGTGCCATTCAGGGAGTCCGCTCTGGAAACACCATATATTTT.

This chain uses TRBV30 with TRBJ2-7; D might be TRBD2 (5 bases). The CDR3 is 13 residues long. Germline V gene lookup returns CDR1 GTSNPN and CDR2 SVGIG (reference sequence). V lost 3 bases to trimming and J lost 3 bases, with 12 bases between them. The CDR3 DNA is TGTGCCTGGAGGGCGGGCTATATCTACGAGCAGTACTTC. Translating gives CAWRAGYIYEQYF.

This clone was picked up a small number of times. This sequence joins TRBV30 and TRBJ2-1; possibly TRBD2 for D (7 bases). In germline, CDR1 is GTSNPN, CDR2 SVGIG (reference sequence). This CDR3 region has 16 residues. V dropped 5 bases and J dropped 3 bases, with 20 bases sitting between them. In nucleotides, the CDR3 is TGTGCCTGGGCCCTGAATCTAGGGGGGGTCTACAATGAGCAGTTCTTC. This sequence encodes CAWALNLGGVYNEQFF. The full variable domain, completed using reference TRBV30 and TRBJ2-1, is SQTIHQWPATLVQPVGSPLSLECTVEGTSNPNLYWYRQAAGRGLQLLFYSVGIGQISSEVPQNLSASRPQDRQFILSSKKLLLSDSGFYLCAWALNLGGVYNEQFFGPGTRLTVL.